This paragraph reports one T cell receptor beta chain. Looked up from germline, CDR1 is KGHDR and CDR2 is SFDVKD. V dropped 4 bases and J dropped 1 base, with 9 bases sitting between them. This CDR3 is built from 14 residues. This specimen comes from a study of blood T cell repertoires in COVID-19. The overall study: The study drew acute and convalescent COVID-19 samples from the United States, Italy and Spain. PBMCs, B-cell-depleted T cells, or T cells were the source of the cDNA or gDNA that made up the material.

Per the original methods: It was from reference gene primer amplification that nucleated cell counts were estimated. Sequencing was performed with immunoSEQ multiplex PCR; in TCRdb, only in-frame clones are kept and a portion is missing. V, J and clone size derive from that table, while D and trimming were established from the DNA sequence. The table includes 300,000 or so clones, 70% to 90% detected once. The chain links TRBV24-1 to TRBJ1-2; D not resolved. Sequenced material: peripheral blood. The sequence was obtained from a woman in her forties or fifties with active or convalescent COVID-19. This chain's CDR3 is CATSDPTVNYGYTF. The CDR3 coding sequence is TGTGCCACCAGTGACCCAACAGTTAACTATGGCTACACCTTC.